Listed below are T cell receptor beta chains from one sample, sequenced in a study of beta chain features in type 1 diabetes. Repertoires were generated with immunoSEQ multiplex PCR, while TCRdb's copy carries only in-frame clones and drops some. The table lists about 660,000 clones, about an eighth of them singletons. What was sequenced was naive CD4+ T cells from blood. These receptors were obtained from a man aged 18-30 years with type 1 diabetes. The CDR3 runs from the conserved cysteine through the conserved F or W. A D gene is named only where the DNA matches it firmly. Not all rows give a size; the values are once, few, many and, for expanded clones, a class.

16	TRBV14	TRBJ2-7	NA	NA	CASSQGLYRERGEQYF	TGTGCCAGCAGCCAAGGCTTGTACAGAGAGCGTGGGGAGCAGTACTTC
18	TRBV7-2	TRBJ2-3	NA	NA	CASSLALASGHSTDTQYF	TGTGCCAGCAGCTTAGCGTTAGCGTCTGGCCATAGCACAGATACGCAGTATTTT
17	TRBV7-9	TRBJ1-5	NA	few	CASSLGAGYPRNQPQHF	TGTGCCAGCAGCCTCGGAGCAGGGTACCCTCGCAATCAGCCCCAGCATTTT
15	TRBV4-3	TRBJ1-2	TRBD1	few	CASSPTGTGNYGYTF	TGCGCCAGCAGCCCTACAGGGACAGGGAACTATGGCTACACCTTC
15	TRBV5-4	TRBJ1-5	NA	NA	CASSITGMGNQPQHF	TGTGCCAGCAGCATTACAGGGATGGGCAATCAGCCCCAGCATTTT
13	TRBV14	TRBJ2-2	NA	few	CASSPQNTGELFF	TGTGCCAGCAGCCCACAGAACACCGGGGAGCTGTTTTTT
13	TRBV7-2	TRBJ1-2	NA	few	CASSPQPNYGYTF	TGTGCCAGCAGCCCACAACCTAACTATGGCTACACCTTC
19	TRBV30	TRBJ2-1	TRBD2	few	CAWSAGTSGGSSSYNEQFF	TGTGCCTGGAGCGCCGGGACTAGCGGGGGGTCGAGCTCCTACAATGAGCAGTTCTTC
16	TRBV7-9	TRBJ2-1	TRBD2	NA	CASSLARLAGEHEQFF	TGTGCCAGCAGCTTAGCTAGGCTAGCGGGAGAGCATGAGCAGTTCTTC
13	TRBV29-1	TRBJ2-3	NA	NA	CSVGGGFSDTQYF	TGCAGCGTTGGAGGCGGTTTCTCAGATACGCAGTATTTT
16	TRBV27	TRBJ2-7	TRBD1	NA	CASSFVVGQGAREQYF	TGTGCCAGCAGTTTTGTTGTGGGACAGGGGGCGCGCGAGCAGTACTTC